A single sample gave rise to the 20 T cell receptor beta chains below, sequenced in a study of technical replicates of blood from a handful of donors. Some clones are missing from TCRdb's copy, which holds only in-frame ones; the method was immunoSEQ multiplex PCR. The sample has approximately 58,000 clones; about 86% are singletons. The sample comprised PBMCs. The receptors were gathered from a human donor in good health. Some clones in this sample may be carry-over from other donors' samples.

The chain employs TRBV11-3 and TRBJ1-6; unclear D gene. Germline V lookup: CDR1 SGHNT, CDR2 YENEEA. The CDR3 totals 15 residues. V was cut by 5 bases and J by 11 bases, with 19 bases left in between. CDR3 DNA sequence: TGTGCCAGCAGCCAACTACTCGTTTCGAGGGCACCCCTCCACTTT. As protein: CASSQLLVSRAPLHF.

The rearrangement uses TRBV4-1 and TRBJ2-5, with TRBD2 identical over 12 bases. The germline V gene has CDR1 MGHRA and CDR2 YSYEKL. The CDR3 length is 17 residues. V lost 4 bases to trimming and J lost 5 bases; unmatched junction nucleotides: 11. CDR3 nucleotide sequence: TGCGCCAGCAGCCCTACTACTAGCGGGGGGCCTCGGGAGACCCAGTACTTC. Translation gives CASSPTTSGGPRETQYF.

The V and J genes are TRBV6-6 and TRBJ2-7; D gene unclear. Germline values: CDR1 MNHNY, CDR2 SVGAGI (reference sequence). The length of the CDR3 is 12 residues. V was pared by 5 bases and J by 2 bases, with 7 bases between. The CDR3 reads CASSPLPYEQYF. CDR3 DNA: TGTGCCAGCAGTCCACTTCCCTACGAGCAGTACTTC.

The rearrangement joins TRBV18 to TRBJ1-6; the D gene is possibly TRBD1 (6 bases). This CDR3 contains 15 residues. Trimming stripped 6 bases from V and 2 bases from J, with 11 bases between. Germline V gene sequence: CDR1 KGHSH, CDR2 LQKENI. This CDR3 reads CASSDSLTYNSPLHF. CDR3 in DNA: TGTGCCAGCTCGGACAGCCTAACCTATAATTCACCCCTCCACTTT.

This clone was counted only a few times. The V and J genes are TRBV5-1 and TRBJ2-7; TRBD2 agrees at 7 bases. This CDR3 has 16 residues. Per the germline V gene, CDR1 is SGHRS and CDR2 is YFSETQ. V was clipped by 4 bases and J by 1 base; unmatched bases: 11. As DNA, the CDR3 is TGCGCCAGCAGCCCCACCCAGGCTAGCGGTTCCTACGAGCAGTACTTC. It specifies CASSPTQASGSYEQYF.

The CDR3 loop reads CASSLNRNTEAFF. Here the CDR3 DNA reads TGTGCCAGCAGCTTAAACAGGAACACTGAAGCTTTCTTT. The V gene is TRBV11-2, the J gene TRBJ1-1; no reliable D call. This CDR3 has 13 amino acids. Germline V gives CDR1 SGHAT, CDR2 FQNNGV. The V end was cut by 2 bases, the J end by 1 base, with 5 bases between.

This clone counts as large. The chain is built from TRBV4-1 and TRBJ1-1, with 9 positions matching TRBD1. Unmatched junction bases numbered 5, after V lost 1 base and J lost 2 bases. This CDR3 contains 16 residues. Germline CDR1 is MGHRA and CDR2 is YSYEKL. The CDR3 loop reads CASSQAQGASNTEAFF. CDR3 in DNA: TGCGCCAGCAGCCAAGCACAGGGGGCCTCTAACACTGAAGCTTTCTTT.

This rearrangement joins TRBV2 to TRBJ2-2, with D possibly TRBD1 on 6 matching bases. The CDR3 extends over 14 amino acids. V lost 6 bases to trimming and J lost 2 bases, with 10 bases between them. Germline V gene lookup returns CDR1 SNHLY and CDR2 FYNNEI. CDR3 sequence reads: CASSVQGNTGELFF. In DNA, the CDR3 is TGTGCCAGCAGCGTACAGGGAAACACCGGGGAGCTGTTTTTT.

The V gene is TRBV15, the J gene TRBJ2-5; D perhaps matches TRBD1 (6 bases). The V gene's germline CDR1 is LNHNV and CDR2 YYDKDF (reference sequence). There are 15 residues in the CDR3. V was pared by 0 bases and J by 2 bases, with 10 bases between. The CDR3 coding sequence is TGTGCCACCAGCAGAGATTGGACAGTTCAAGAGACCCAGTACTTC. Protein: CATSRDWTVQETQYF.

V gene TRBV7-9 combines with J gene TRBJ2-7; TRBD2 matches at 12 bases. Germline CDR1 reads SEHNR; CDR2 reads FQNEAQ (reference sequence). CDR3 length equals 15 residues. J was trimmed by 4 bases and V by 3 bases; bases with no gene match: 4. This chain's CDR3 is CASSFRTSGIYEQYF. The CDR3 DNA reads as TGTGCCAGCAGCTTCCGGACTAGCGGGATTTACGAGCAGTACTTC.

V and J are TRBV5-1 and TRBJ1-1; no reliable D call. V shed 4 bases and J shed 0 bases, with 13 bases lying between them. The germline CDR1 and CDR2 sequences are SGHRS and YFSETQ. The CDR3 runs 15 residues. The CDR3 region has the DNA TGCGCCAGCAGCCCTGGGCGTAGTATGAACACTGAAGCTTTCTTT. This sequence encodes CASSPGRSMNTEAFF. Supplemented by reference TRBV5-1 and TRBJ1-1, the full variable domain reads KAGVTQTPRYLIKTRGQQVTLSCSPISGHRSVSWYQQTPGQGLQFLFEYFSETQRNKGNFPGRFSGRQFSNSRSEMNVSTLELGDSALYLCASSPGRSMNTEAFFGQGTRLTVV.

This clone was detected once. The V call is TRBV6-5, the J call TRBJ1-1; no clear D. In germline, CDR1 is MNHEY, CDR2 SVGAGI. The CDR3 contains 14 residues. The germline V and J ends were trimmed by 4 bases and 0 bases, with 9 bases remaining between them. CDR3: CASSSGDMNTEAFF. CDR3 nucleotide sequence: TGTGCCAGCAGTTCCGGGGATATGAACACTGAAGCTTTCTTT.

The chain links TRBV4-1 to TRBJ2-7; D unclear. The germline V gene has CDR1 MGHRA and CDR2 YSYEKL. The CDR3 length is 13 residues. The V end lost 2 bases, the J end lost 3 bases, and 8 bases lay between the germline ends. CDR3: CASSQRTNYEQYF. The CDR3 bases are TGCGCCAGCAGCCAACGCACAAACTACGAGCAGTACTTC.

V gene TRBV7-6 combines with J gene TRBJ2-5, with 7 nucleotides matching TRBD1. This CDR3 is built from 13 residues. CDR1 SGHVS and CDR2 FNYEAQ come from the germline V gene. J was trimmed by 4 bases and V by 3 bases; bases with no gene match: 2. Here the CDR3 reads CASSLDRLETQYF. The CDR3 DNA follows: TGTGCCAGCAGCTTGGACAGGTTAGAGACCCAGTACTTC. Full variable domain (remainder filled in from reference TRBV7-6 and TRBJ2-5): GAGVSQSPRYKVTKRGQDVALRCDPISGHVSLYWYRQALGQGPEFLTYFNYEAQQDKSGLPNDRFSAERPEGSISTLTIQRTEQRDSAMYRCASSLDRLETQYFGPGTRLLVL.

This clone was detected once. V and J are TRBV4-3 and TRBJ2-2; a weak D match, TRBD2 (5 bases). The V end lost 0 bases, the J end lost 7 bases, and 21 bases lay between the germline ends. Germline-derived CDR1 and CDR2 are LGHNA and YSLEER. This CDR3 has 18 amino acids. The CDR3 DNA sequence: TGCGCCAGCAGCCAAGAGACTTCCCCTGGGAGAAGAATCGGGGAGCTGTTTTTT. Protein: CASSQETSPGRRIGELFF.

This chain uses TRBV7-9 with TRBJ1-5; 8 bases map to TRBD1. The CDR3 totals 18 residues. Germline V gene lookup returns CDR1 SEHNR and CDR2 FQNEAQ (reference sequence). The V segment lost 4 bases and the J segment 6 bases; nucleotides outside the gene matches: 17. CDR3 amino acids: CASSSGGRGRISGQPQHF. The DNA for the CDR3 is TGTGCCAGCAGCTCAGGGGGCAGGGGGCGCATCAGTGGTCAGCCCCAGCATTTT. Full variable domain (missing parts from reference TRBV7-9 and TRBJ1-5): DTGVSQNPRHKITKRGQNVTFRCDPISEHNRLYWYRQTLGQGPEFLTYFQNEAQLEKSRLLSDRFSAERPKGSFSTLEIQRTEQGDSAMYLCASSSGGRGRISGQPQHFGDGTRLSIL.

This clone was counted a single time. J is TRBJ1-4 and V is TRBV13, with TRBD1 identical over 7 bases. V lost 3 bases and J lost 7; bases outside the gene matches: 5. This CDR3 spans 14 amino acids. Germline V CDR1 and CDR2: PRHDT, FYEKMQ (reference sequence). The CDR3 loop reads CASSFRQGGEKLFF. The CDR3 DNA is TGTGCCAGCAGCTTCCGACAGGGCGGTGAAAAACTGTTTTTT.

This chain connects TRBV7-9 to TRBJ1-1; D unclear. The V end was cut by 6 bases, the J end by 4 bases, with 12 bases between. The germline V gene has CDR1 SEHNR and CDR2 FQNEAQ (reference sequence). The CDR3 is 13 amino acids. The CDR3 protein is CASRRGSGTEAFF. CDR3 nucleotide sequence: TGTGCCAGCAGACGAGGGTCGGGCACTGAAGCTTTCTTT.

The V call is TRBV6-1, the J call TRBJ2-7; maybe TRBD2 (6 bases). Trimming pared 4 bases from V and 1 base from J, leaving 8 bases between. Germline CDR1 and CDR2: MNHNS and SASEGT. The CDR3 runs to 13 residues. This CDR3 is CASSVGGSYEQYF. The CDR3, as DNA: TGTGCCAGCAGTGTCGGGGGTTCCTACGAGCAGTACTTC.

This clone was detected a few times. The V and J genes are TRBV19 and TRBJ1-6; D is unclear. Deletions cut 5 bases from V and 7 bases from J, with 15 bases between. The CDR3 consists of 15 residues. Per the germline V gene, CDR1 is LNHDA and CDR2 is SQIVND (reference sequence). In nucleotides, the CDR3 is TGTGCCAGTAGTGTCCCGGGAGCGGTAAATTCACCCCTCCACTTT. It yields the protein CASSVPGAVNSPLHF.